This T cell receptor (beta chain) emerged from a study of T cells of healthy individuals. TCRdb itself ran the 5' RACE reads through MiXCR, one entry per CDR3 protein. Here the sample spans about 96,000 distinct CDR3 sequences, roughly 18% being singletons. This CDR3 has 19 residues. Germline V gives CDR1 LNHNV, CDR2 YYDKDF (reference sequence). Unmatched junction bases numbered 19, after V lost 0 bases and J lost 10 bases. This chain joins TRBV15 and TRBJ2-1; TRBD2 matches at 9 bases. The clonotype was recovered from a human donor in good health. CDR3 sequence reads: CATSREASGISAGGREQFF. CDR3 sequence (DNA): TGTGCCACCAGCAGAGAAGCTAGCGGGATCTCGGCGGGGGGTAGGGAGCAGTTCTTC.